This T cell receptor (beta chain) is from a study of cytomegalovirus exposure and HLA in healthy donors. Study-wide points: 150 or so TCR beta chains were listed as cytomegalovirus-associated. According to reports, the classifier identified cytomegalovirus status with high specificity and sensitivity. Most TCR sequences were uncommon, yet certain public TCRs appeared in many donors.

Details on this clone: Antigen: not known.

Germline assignment: CDR1 MNHEY and CDR2 SMNVEV (reference sequence). This CDR3 contains 15 residues. Trimming took 5 bases from V and 3 from J, leaving 14 bases between them. Method: immunoSEQ multiplex PCR; TCRdb's copy keeps in-frame clones and lacks some. In the table there are some 73,000 clones, roughly 90% of which are singletons. The source of this sequence is a woman aged 18-30 years in good health and CMV-seropositive. V gene TRBV27 combines with J gene TRBJ1-3; TRBD1 is a possible D gene (5 bases). Sequencing was performed on PBMCs. Here the CDR3 DNA reads TGTGCCAGCAGTCCCTTGCAGGGCCTTGGAAACACCATATATTTT. Amino acids: CASSPLQGLGNTIYF.